The entry below gives a single T cell receptor beta chain sequence along with its context. Its antigen remains unidentified. Germline CDR1 reads MNHEY; CDR2 reads SMNVEV (reference sequence). Unmatched junction bases numbered 2, after V lost 2 bases and J lost 7 bases. The CDR3 runs to 15 residues. These data are taken from a study of cytomegalovirus exposure and HLA in healthy donors. Overall study results and limits: As a later analysis showed, a missense DCLRE1C variant was linked to trimming of TCR beta V- and J-genes. Reportedly, cytomegalovirus status was diagnosed with high sensitivity and specificity.

Primers: 60 Vbeta forward and 13 Jbeta reverse. The data were produced by immunoSEQ multiplex PCR, yet TCRdb's version contains in-frame clones alone and is incomplete. The sample yields over 150,000 clones, approximately 80% seen once. It was healthy bone marrow donors who served as donors. This clonotype originated in a boy aged 2 to 10 in good health and CMV-seronegative. The chain carries TRBV27 and TRBJ2-1; 13 bases align to TRBD2. Material: PBMCs. DNA for the CDR3: TGTGCCAGCAGTTTAGGGACTAGCGGGACGAATGAGCAGTTCTTC. As protein: CASSLGTSGTNEQFF.